This paragraph covers one T cell receptor (beta chain) sequence. The antigen is unknown. Populations isolated by sorting all had purity greater than 95%. The CDR3 has 10 residues. CDR1 is DFQATT, CDR2 SNEGSKA, per germline (reference sequence). The V gene lost 6 bases and the J gene lost 6 bases, with 7 bases spanning the gap. The study reverse transcribed the entire isolated RNA, so it sequenced expressed TCRB transcripts. Produced via immunoSEQ multiplex PCR; TCRdb's table is partial and in-frame only. The top ten hold about 1.5% of the sample, which has roughly 53,000 clones, around 40% seen once. The sample belongs to a study of beta chain features in type 1 diabetes. Study results and caveats: Patients with type 1 diabetes showed fewer VDJ junction insertions and more deletions. All four CD4+ subsets from Type 1 diabetes patients carried moderately but significantly shorter TCRB CDR3s. PCR, the amplification step, might favor shorter templates, equally in patients and controls.

The sequence was obtained from a man aged 25-40 years with type 1 diabetes. Material for sequencing was Tregs from blood. J is TRBJ2-3 and V is TRBV20-1; no firm D call. For the CDR3, the DNA is TGCAGTGCGGGCGACGATACGCAGTATTTT. Its translation is CSAGDDTQYF.